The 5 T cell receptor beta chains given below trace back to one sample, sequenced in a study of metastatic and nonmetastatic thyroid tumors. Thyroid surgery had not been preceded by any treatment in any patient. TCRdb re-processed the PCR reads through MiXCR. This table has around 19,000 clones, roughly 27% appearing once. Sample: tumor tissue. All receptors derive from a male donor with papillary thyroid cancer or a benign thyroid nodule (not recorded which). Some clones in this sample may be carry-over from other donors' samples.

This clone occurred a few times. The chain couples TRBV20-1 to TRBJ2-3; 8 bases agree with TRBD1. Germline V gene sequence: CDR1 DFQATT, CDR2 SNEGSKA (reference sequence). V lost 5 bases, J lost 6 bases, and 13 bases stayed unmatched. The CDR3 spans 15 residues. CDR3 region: CSASERQGTSDTQYF. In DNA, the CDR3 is TGCAGTGCTTCCGAGAGACAGGGGACCTCGGATACGCAGTATTTT.

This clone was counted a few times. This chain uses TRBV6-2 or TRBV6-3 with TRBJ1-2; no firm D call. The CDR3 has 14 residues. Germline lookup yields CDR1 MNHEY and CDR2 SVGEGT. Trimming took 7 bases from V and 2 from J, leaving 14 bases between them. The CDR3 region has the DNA TGTGCCAGCACCCCGTCCATGGGAAACTATGGCTACACCTTC. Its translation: CASTPSMGNYGYTF.

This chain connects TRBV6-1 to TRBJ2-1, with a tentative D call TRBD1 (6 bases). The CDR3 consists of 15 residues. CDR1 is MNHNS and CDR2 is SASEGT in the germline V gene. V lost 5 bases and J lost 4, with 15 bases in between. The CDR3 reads CASSPLQGSYNEQFF. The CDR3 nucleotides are TGTGCCAGCAGTCCCTTACAGGGAAGTTACAATGAGCAGTTCTTC.

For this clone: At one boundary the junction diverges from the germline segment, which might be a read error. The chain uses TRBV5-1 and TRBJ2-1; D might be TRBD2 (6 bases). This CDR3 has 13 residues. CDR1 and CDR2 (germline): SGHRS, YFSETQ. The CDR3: CTSSEGLYNEQFF. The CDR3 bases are TGCACCAGCAGCGAGGGACTGTACAATGAGCAGTTCTTC. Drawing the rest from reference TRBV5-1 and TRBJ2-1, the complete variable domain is KAGVTQTPRYLIKTRGQQVTLSCSPISGHRSVSWYQQTPGQGLQFLFEYFSETQRNKGNFPGRFSGRQFSNSRSEMNVSTLELGDSALYLCTSSEGLYNEQFFGPGTRLTVL.

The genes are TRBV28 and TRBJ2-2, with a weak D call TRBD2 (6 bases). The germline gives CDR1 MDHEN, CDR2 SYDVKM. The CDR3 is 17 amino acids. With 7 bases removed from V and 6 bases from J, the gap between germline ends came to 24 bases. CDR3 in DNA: TGTGCCAGCACAGCAAGGGCGATGGGACTCGGAGCCGGGGAGCTGTTTTTT. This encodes CASTARAMGLGAGELFF.